Here is one T cell receptor beta chain with its context. This entry comes from a study of blood T cell repertoires in COVID-19. Overall study context: Both acute and convalescent COVID-19 samples were obtained from the United States, Italy and Spain. From T cells, B-cell-depleted T cells, or PBMCs came the material, which was cDNA or gDNA.

The protocol was immunoSEQ multiplex PCR, while the TCRdb copy is restricted to in-frame clones and leaves out a portion. The table records roughly 230,000 clones, around 83% of them present only once. Germline V gene sequence: CDR1 KGHDR, CDR2 SFDVKD. The V and J ends lost 5 bases and 4 bases respectively, with 15 bases between them. The CDR3 covers 15 residues. This TCR was sampled from a woman between 50 and 59 years old with acute or convalescent COVID-19. The V call is TRBV24-1, the J call TRBJ2-3; possibly TRBD2 for D (6 bases). Sample: peripheral blood. For the CDR3, the DNA is TGTGCCACCAGTGGCGGACTATTCATCTCAGATACGCAGTATTTT. This translates into CATSGGLFISDTQYF.